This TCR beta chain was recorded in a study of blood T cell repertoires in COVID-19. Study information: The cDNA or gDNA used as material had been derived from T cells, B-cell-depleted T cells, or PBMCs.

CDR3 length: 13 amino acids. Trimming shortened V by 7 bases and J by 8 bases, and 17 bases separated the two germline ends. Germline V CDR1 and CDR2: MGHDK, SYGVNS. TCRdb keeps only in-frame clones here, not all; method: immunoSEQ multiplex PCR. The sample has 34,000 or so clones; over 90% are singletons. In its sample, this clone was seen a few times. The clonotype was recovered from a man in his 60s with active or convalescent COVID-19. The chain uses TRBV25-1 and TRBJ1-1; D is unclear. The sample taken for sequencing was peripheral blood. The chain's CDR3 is CASTPHSRGEAFF. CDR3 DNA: TGTGCCAGCACCCCCCACTCACGGGGAGAAGCTTTCTTT.